The rows below give T cell receptor beta chains drawn from one sample of a study of cytotoxic CD8 clonotypes in ibrutinib-treated CLL. TCRdb's table, derived via immunoSEQ multiplex PCR, lists solely in-frame clones and lacks some. The sample has around 130,000 clones, 80% to 85% seen once; the top ten hold about 3.3%. Material: PBMCs, obtained after 24 months of ibrutinib treatment. These receptors all come from a human donor with chronic lymphocytic leukemia. The conserved cysteine and the conserved F or W are not part of the CDR3 here. The order of the fields is V gene, J gene, CDR3 length, CDR3 protein.

v_call: TRBV6-5
j_call: TRBJ2-7
cdr3_length: 12
cdr3_aa: ASSYGGDPHEQY

v_call: TRBV19
j_call: TRBJ1-2
cdr3_length: 13
cdr3_aa: ASNLGGQGGYGYT

v_call: TRBV5-4
j_call: TRBJ2-7
cdr3_length: 10
cdr3_aa: ASSRDSYEQY

v_call: TRBV7-9
j_call: TRBJ1-4
cdr3_length: 13
cdr3_aa: ASTSYSATNEKLF

v_call: TRBV5-1
j_call: TRBJ2-1
cdr3_length: 13
cdr3_aa: ASSLQGVGNNEQF

v_call: TRBV25-1
j_call: TRBJ2-1
cdr3_length: 14
cdr3_aa: ASSDSGGGKYNEQF

v_call: TRBV5-4
j_call: TRBJ1-1
cdr3_length: 15
cdr3_aa: ASSLVGPKQLNTEAF

v_call: TRBV27
j_call: TRBJ2-3
cdr3_length: 14
cdr3_aa: ASKRDRGYGTDTQY

v_call: TRBV30
j_call: TRBJ1-4
cdr3_length: 14
cdr3_aa: AWSGGGREWDEKLF

v_call: TRBV5-8
j_call: TRBJ2-3
cdr3_length: 11
cdr3_aa: ASSPRVTDTQY

v_call: TRBV5-4
j_call: TRBJ2-3
cdr3_length: 13
cdr3_aa: ASSLEIRPTDTQY

v_call: TRBV2
j_call: TRBJ2-1
cdr3_length: 14
cdr3_aa: ASRATGLAGSNEQF

v_call: TRBV29-1
j_call: TRBJ2-7
cdr3_length: 13
cdr3_aa: SVELDRTVSYEQY

v_call: TRBV5-6
j_call: TRBJ1-2
cdr3_length: 14
cdr3_aa: ASSSPTEGMFSGYT

v_call: TRBV29-1
j_call: TRBJ2-3
cdr3_length: 10
cdr3_aa: SVTGQSDTQY

v_call: TRBV9
j_call: TRBJ2-3
cdr3_length: 12
cdr3_aa: ASSAFSGTDTQY

v_call: TRBV27
j_call: TRBJ2-6
cdr3_length: 18
cdr3_aa: ASSPRTSGGDISGANVLT

v_call: TRBV7-2
j_call: TRBJ1-5
cdr3_length: 15
cdr3_aa: ASSPTQGLLGNQPQH

v_call: TRBV18
j_call: TRBJ2-1
cdr3_length: 10
cdr3_aa: ASSPLREEQF

v_call: TRBV4-2
j_call: TRBJ1-2
cdr3_length: 16
cdr3_aa: ASSQGTGNIGFNYGYT

v_call: TRBV6-6
j_call: TRBJ1-2
cdr3_length: 13
cdr3_aa: ASSQGNDRGGGYT

v_call: TRBV25-1
j_call: TRBJ1-2
cdr3_length: 12
cdr3_aa: ASSGGTGYYGYT

v_call: TRBV4-1
j_call: TRBJ1-2
cdr3_length: 14
cdr3_aa: ASSQENRGPYYGYT

v_call: TRBV11-2
j_call: TRBJ1-5
cdr3_length: 13
cdr3_aa: ASSLGQSSNQPQH

v_call: TRBV5-5
j_call: TRBJ1-3
cdr3_length: 14
cdr3_aa: ASSLIGAGPGNTIY

v_call: TRBV2
j_call: TRBJ1-2
cdr3_length: 10
cdr3_aa: ASSAYPGGYT

v_call: TRBV28
j_call: TRBJ2-7
cdr3_length: 11
cdr3_aa: ASSGGALYEQY

v_call: TRBV11-2
j_call: TRBJ2-1
cdr3_length: 12
cdr3_aa: ASRPLLSGVEQF

v_call: TRBV5-1
j_call: TRBJ2-5
cdr3_length: 12
cdr3_aa: ASTLSAGQETQY

v_call: TRBV14
j_call: TRBJ2-3
cdr3_length: 13
cdr3_aa: ASSRTGGATDTQY

v_call: TRBV6-4
j_call: TRBJ2-1
cdr3_length: 13
cdr3_aa: ASSRAFLRNNEQF

v_call: TRBV5-5
j_call: TRBJ2-4
cdr3_length: 14
cdr3_aa: ASSVTGTPPTLGQY

v_call: TRBV2
j_call: TRBJ1-6
cdr3_length: 16
cdr3_aa: ASSATGEGGELNSPLH

v_call: TRBV7-2
j_call: TRBJ2-7
cdr3_length: 13
cdr3_aa: ASSDLGVTYYEQY

v_call: TRBV10-1
j_call: TRBJ1-4
cdr3_length: 11
cdr3_aa: ASGGRLGEKLF

v_call: TRBV7-2
j_call: TRBJ2-5
cdr3_length: 13
cdr3_aa: ASSFGGGEKETQY

v_call: TRBV7-9
j_call: TRBJ2-7
cdr3_length: 14
cdr3_aa: ASSLYGGASLYEQY

v_call: TRBV28
j_call: TRBJ2-5
cdr3_length: 13
cdr3_aa: ASRGLRGGVITQY

v_call: TRBV30
j_call: TRBJ2-7
cdr3_length: 12
cdr3_aa: AWSVLSVFYEQY

v_call: TRBV6-6
j_call: TRBJ2-7
cdr3_length: 10
cdr3_aa: ASAGAGYEQY

v_call: TRBV10-3
j_call: TRBJ2-7
cdr3_length: 16
cdr3_aa: AISESTKGTSGGFEQY

v_call: TRBV5-1
j_call: TRBJ2-1
cdr3_length: 15
cdr3_aa: ASSLAGRGAAYNEQF

v_call: TRBV29-1
j_call: TRBJ2-1
cdr3_length: 11
cdr3_aa: SVGKRRGNEQF

v_call: TRBV7-2
j_call: TRBJ1-6
cdr3_length: 16
cdr3_aa: ASSLEIRVRVYNSPLH

v_call: TRBV7-6
j_call: TRBJ1-3
cdr3_length: 10
cdr3_aa: ASRSSGNTIY

v_call: TRBV9
j_call: TRBJ1-6
cdr3_length: 15
cdr3_aa: ASSVDSTSSYNSPLH

v_call: TRBV27
j_call: TRBJ2-1
cdr3_length: 17
cdr3_aa: ASSRHTGTSGGAANEQF

v_call: TRBV28
j_call: TRBJ1-2
cdr3_length: 14
cdr3_aa: ASSFVSRLPLRGYT

v_call: TRBV5-4
j_call: TRBJ2-2
cdr3_length: 11
cdr3_aa: ASTNRNTGELF

v_call: TRBV19
j_call: TRBJ2-3
cdr3_length: 14
cdr3_aa: ASGSLAGGLTDTQY

v_call: TRBV14
j_call: TRBJ1-4
cdr3_length: 13
cdr3_aa: ASSQPGTTNEKLF

v_call: TRBV6-5
j_call: TRBJ1-1
cdr3_length: 14
cdr3_aa: ASSYSNPGMNTEAF

v_call: TRBV7-2
j_call: TRBJ2-5
cdr3_length: 15
cdr3_aa: ASSSGGLAGVGETQY

v_call: TRBV6-5
j_call: TRBJ2-1
cdr3_length: 14
cdr3_aa: ASSLRVSGGAREQF

v_call: TRBV6-6
j_call: TRBJ2-1
cdr3_length: 13
cdr3_aa: ASSYPRGIYNEQF

v_call: TRBV6-5
j_call: TRBJ1-2
cdr3_length: 9
cdr3_aa: ASSLVDGYT

v_call: TRBV5-1
j_call: TRBJ1-4
cdr3_length: 12
cdr3_aa: ASSYTGTPEKLF

v_call: TRBV5-4
j_call: TRBJ1-6
cdr3_length: 12
cdr3_aa: ASSLGRDNSPLH

v_call: TRBV5-1
j_call: TRBJ2-1
cdr3_length: 12
cdr3_aa: ASSSGLAGDEQF